This T cell receptor (beta chain) emerged from a study of T-cell memory formation after mild COVID-19. Study background: In these data, TCR clusters were largely donor specific. General study points: Clones that contracted from day 15 to 85 had balanced CD4/CD8; later expanders were CD4+ biased. Among contracting clones, CD4+ were mainly CM/EM and CD8+ enriched in EMRA.

Points on this clonotype: Its target is not known.

With V trimmed by 0 bases and J by 6 bases, 5 bases remained unmatched. There are 13 residues in the CDR3. Per germline, CDR1 SQVTM and CDR2 ANQGSEA. After 5'RACE with constant-segment primers, TCR alpha and TCR beta cDNA libraries carrying sample barcodes and UMIs were obtained. TCRdb redid the calling of the 5' RACE reads with MiXCR, one entry per CDR3 protein. This table holds around 190,000 distinct CDR3 sequences, around 18% found once. The gene calls are TRBV29-1 and TRBJ2-7; 7 bases are shared with TRBD1. Sequences were obtained from PBMCs or a T cell subset sorted from them (not recorded which). The receptor was isolated from a man between 18 and 29 years old who had mild COVID-19 (a few samples of this study predate the infection). Cell type and time point are not known. The CDR3 coding sequence is TGCAGCGTTGAAGACCAGACAGGGAGCGAGCAGTACTTC. Protein product: CSVEDQTGSEQYF.